Below, 2 T cell receptor beta chains from the same sample are listed, as sequenced in a study of PD-L1 blockade in urothelial cancer. Profiled with immunoSEQ multiplex PCR; TCRdb holds only in-frame clones, not every one. Here the sample spans roughly 49,000 clones, around 83% being singletons. Time point meaning: pretreatment peripheral blood. Sequencing was performed on PBMCs, taken around atezolizumab (anti-PD-L1) treatment. Source of these receptors: a man aged 60 to 75 with urothelial cancer.

The chain couples TRBV19 to TRBJ2-1, with D maybe TRBD2 (5 bases). CDR1 and CDR2 from the germline V gene are LNHDA and SQIVND (reference sequence). V lost 8 bases and J lost 6, with 14 bases in between. The CDR3 runs 13 residues. The DNA of the CDR3 is TGTGCCAGTGGGCTGGACTTCGGCAATGAGCAGTTCTTC. The encoded protein is CASGLDFGNEQFF.

This chain connects TRBV5-4 to TRBJ1-3; TRBD1 matches 7 bases. Per the germline V gene, CDR1 is SGHNT and CDR2 is YYREEE (reference sequence). With V trimmed by 4 bases and J by 1 base, 5 bases remained unmatched. The CDR3 sequence is 15 residues long. The CDR3 region is CASSVKTGSGNTIYF. In DNA, the CDR3 is TGTGCCAGCAGCGTCAAGACAGGGTCTGGAAACACCATATATTTT.